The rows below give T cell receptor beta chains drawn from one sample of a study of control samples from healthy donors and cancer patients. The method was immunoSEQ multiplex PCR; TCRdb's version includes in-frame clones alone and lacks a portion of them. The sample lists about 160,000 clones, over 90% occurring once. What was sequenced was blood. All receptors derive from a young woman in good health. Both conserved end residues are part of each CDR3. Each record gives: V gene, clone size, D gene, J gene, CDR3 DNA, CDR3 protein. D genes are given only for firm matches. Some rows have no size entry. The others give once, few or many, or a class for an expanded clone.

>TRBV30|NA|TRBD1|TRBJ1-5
TGTGCCTGGAGTACACGATCCGGGACAGGGAGCAATCAGCCCCAGCATTTT
CAWSTRSGTGSNQPQHF
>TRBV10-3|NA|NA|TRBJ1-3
TGTGCCATCAGTGAGTCGCCGATAAACACCATATATTTT
CAISESPINTIYF
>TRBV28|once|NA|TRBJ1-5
TGTGCCAGCATTGGTCGGGAAGGCTATCAGCCCCAGCATTTT
CASIGREGYQPQHF
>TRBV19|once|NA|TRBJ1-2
TGTGCCAGTAGTATAGATTTGAACTATGGCTACACCTTC
CASSIDLNYGYTF
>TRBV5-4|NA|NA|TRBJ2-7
TGTGCCAGCAGCCGCAGCGATAGCTCCTACGAGCAGTACTTC
CASSRSDSSYEQYF
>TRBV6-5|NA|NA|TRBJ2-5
TGTGCCAGCAGTTACCGGGCGGGACTGGAGACCCAGTACTTC
CASSYRAGLETQYF
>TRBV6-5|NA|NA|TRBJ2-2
TGTGCCAGCAAAACCAGGTTTGACACCGGGGAGCTGTTTTTT
CASKTRFDTGELFF
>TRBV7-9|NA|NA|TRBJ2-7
TGTGCCAGCAGCTTAGCGCGACCGCAGGGAGCCTACGAGCAGTACTTC
CASSLARPQGAYEQYF
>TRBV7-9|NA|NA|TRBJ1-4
TGTGCCAGCCGAAAGGACAGAACTAATGAAAAACTGTTTTTT
CASRKDRTNEKLFF
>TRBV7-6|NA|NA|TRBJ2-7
TGTGCCAGCAGCGCCGGTGGTTACGGTACCTACGAGCAGTACTTC
CASSAGGYGTYEQYF
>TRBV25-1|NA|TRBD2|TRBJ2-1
TGTGCCAGCAGTGGGAATAGCGGGGGCTCCTACAATGAGCAGTTCTTC
CASSGNSGGSYNEQFF
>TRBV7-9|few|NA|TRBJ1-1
TGTGCCAGCAGCCCGGAGCCAGTCAACACTGAAGCTTTCTTT
CASSPEPVNTEAFF
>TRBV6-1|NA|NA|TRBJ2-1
TGTGCCAGCAGTGAATCTCACCGGGTCAATGAGCAGTTCTTC
CASSESHRVNEQFF
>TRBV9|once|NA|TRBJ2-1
TGTGCCAGCAGCGTAGTCACGGGACTGAGCAATGAGCAGTTCTTC
CASSVVTGLSNEQFF
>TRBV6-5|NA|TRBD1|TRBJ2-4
TGTGCCAGCAGTTACTCGCCGGACAGGGGGTCTGGCATTCAGTACTTC
CASSYSPDRGSGIQYF
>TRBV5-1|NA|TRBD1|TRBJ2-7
TGCGCCAGCAGCTTCGGCAGGGGGCTCTCCTACGAGCAGTACTTC
CASSFGRGLSYEQYF
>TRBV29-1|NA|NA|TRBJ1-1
TGCAGCGTTGGGCCGATTTGGGACACTGAAGCTTTCTTT
CSVGPIWDTEAFF
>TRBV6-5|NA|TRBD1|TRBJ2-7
TGTGCCAGCAGTAAAAGGACAGGGACCTACGAGCAGTACTTC
CASSKRTGTYEQYF
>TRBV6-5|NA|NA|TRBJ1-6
TGTGCCAGCCAATTAGAGGGGAGCTATAATTCACCCCTCCACTTT
CASQLEGSYNSPLHF
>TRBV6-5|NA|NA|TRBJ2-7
TGTGCCAGCAGTTACTCACCCGGGACACACTACGAGCAGTACTTC
CASSYSPGTHYEQYF
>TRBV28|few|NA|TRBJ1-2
TGTGCCAGCAGCTTTAGAATCGGTGGCTACACCTTC
CASSFRIGGYTF
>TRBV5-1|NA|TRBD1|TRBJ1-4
TGCGCCAGCAGCTTGGAGGGACAGGGTGGTGAAAAACTGTTTTTT
CASSLEGQGGEKLFF
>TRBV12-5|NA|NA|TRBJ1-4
TGTGCTAGTGGTCCCGGACAGTCTTCCGAAAAACTGTTTTTT
CASGPGQSSEKLFF
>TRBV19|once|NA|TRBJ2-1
TGTGCCAGTAGTATGGAGGGTCAGGGGCAGTTCTTC
CASSMEGQGQFF
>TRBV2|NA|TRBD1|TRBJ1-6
TGTGCCAGCGTCCCGGACAGGGATTCAAAACTCCACTTT
CASVPDRDSKLHF
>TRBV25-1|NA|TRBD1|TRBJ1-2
TGTGCCAGCAGGGGGACAGGGGGCGCGGGCTATGGCTACACCTTC
CASRGTGGAGYGYTF
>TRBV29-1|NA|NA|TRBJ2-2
TGCAGCGTTGAGGAAGGGACCACGGCCACCGGGGAGCTGTTTTTT
CSVEEGTTATGELFF
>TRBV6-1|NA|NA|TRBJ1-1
TGTGCCAGCAGTGAAGAACGGGGGAACACTGAAGCTTTCTTT
CASSEERGNTEAFF
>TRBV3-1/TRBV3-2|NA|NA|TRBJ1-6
TGTGCCAGCAGCCAACACGGGAGCTCCTATAATTCACCCCTCCACTTT
CASSQHGSSYNSPLHF
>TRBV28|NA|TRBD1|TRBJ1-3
TGTGCCAGCAGTTTCCCGGACAGGGCCCGACCCCAAAACACCATATATTTT
CASSFPDRARPQNTIYF
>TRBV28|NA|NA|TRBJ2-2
TGTGCTGGGGGCTCCGGGAGCCCGAACACCGGGGAGCTGTTTTTT
CAGGSGSPNTGELFF
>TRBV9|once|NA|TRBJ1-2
TGTGCCAGCAGCGTAAATCCAGTCGGATATGGCTACACCTTC
CASSVNPVGYGYTF
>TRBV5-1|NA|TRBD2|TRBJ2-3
TGCGCCAGCAGCGGGACTAGCGGGGCAAGCACAGATACGCAGTATTTT
CASSGTSGASTDTQYF
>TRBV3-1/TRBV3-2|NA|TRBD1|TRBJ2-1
TGTGCCAGCAGCCGTGACGGGACAGGCCTCAATGAGCAGTTCTTC
CASSRDGTGLNEQFF
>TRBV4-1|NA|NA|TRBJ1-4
TGCGCCAGCAGCCAAGATGACCTCATCGGAAGAAATGAAAAACTGTTTTTT
CASSQDDLIGRNEKLFF
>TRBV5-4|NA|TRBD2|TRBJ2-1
TGTGCCAGCAGCTTGGGGGGGTCTAGCGGGAGCCGCGAGCAGTTCTTC
CASSLGGSSGSREQFF
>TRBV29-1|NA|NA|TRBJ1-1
TGCAGCGCCCCGGTTGGGGACACTGAAGCTTTCTTT
CSAPVGDTEAFF